Following are 14 T cell receptor beta chains from one sample sequenced in a study of shared clonotypes between healthy human individuals. Only in-frame clones appear in the TCRdb table, and some are missing; sequencing was by immunoSEQ multiplex PCR. Seen here are around 350,000 clones, around 67% observed once, and the top ten hold about 10%. Sample: memory CD4+ T cells sorted from blood. Subset indicated: CD45RA-negative fraction. The receptor set was obtained from a man younger than 40 in good health.

CDR3 nucleotides: TGCAGTGCTAGAGCGGGGACTGAAGCTTTCTTT. Translating it yields CSARAGTEAFF. The V and J genes are TRBV20-1 and TRBJ1-1, with D unresolved. The CDR3 runs 11 residues. Trimming took off 1 base at V and 5 bases at J, with 5 bases between the two ends. Looked up from germline, CDR1 is DFQATT and CDR2 is SNEGSKA (reference sequence).

CDR3 sequence (DNA): TGTGCCAGCAGCTTGGAGCAAGAACGACGGGTAAGGTGCCAAGAGACCCAGTACTTC. Its protein product is CASSLEQERRVRCQETQYF. The chain couples TRBV5-7 to TRBJ2-5; D is unclear. TRBV5-7 belongs to the ORF category, with a function that is uncertain. The V end lost 0 bases, the J end lost 1 base, and 22 bases lay between the germline ends. The CDR3 sequence is 19 residues long.

This chain connects TRBV28 to TRBJ2-5; D is perhaps TRBD1 or TRBD2 (5 bases each). CDR3 length: 17 residues. Trimming took off 6 bases at V and 4 bases at J, with 24 bases between the two ends. In germline, CDR1 is MDHEN, CDR2 SYDVKM. The CDR3 region is CASRIGWGKGSGETQYF. The CDR3 DNA reads TGTGCCAGCAGAATAGGGTGGGGGAAGGGGTCGGGAGAGACCCAGTACTTC. Using reference TRBV28 and TRBJ2-5 for the parts outside the CDR3, the full variable domain is DVKVTQSSRYLVKRTGEKVFLECVQDMDHENMFWYRQDPGLGLRLIYFSYDVKMKEKGDIPEGYSVSREKKERFSLILESASTNQTSMYLCASRIGWGKGSGETQYFGPGTRLLVL.

CDR3 coding DNA: TGTGCCAGCAGTTTTCGGACTCTCAAGTATGGCTACACCTTC. Its protein product is CASSFRTLKYGYTF. The V gene is TRBV28, the J gene TRBJ1-2; D is unresolved. Trimming cost V 3 bases and J 5 bases, with 13 bases left between them. Germline V gene sequence: CDR1 MDHEN, CDR2 SYDVKM. CDR3 size: 14 residues.

The genes are TRBV5-5 and TRBJ2-3; D remains ambiguous. Germline CDR1 SGHKS, CDR2 YYEKEE (reference sequence). This CDR3 is 13 amino acids long. Trimming shortened V by 2 bases and J by 4 bases, and 8 bases separated the two germline ends. The CDR3 loop reads CASSLKRADTQYF. The CDR3, as DNA: TGTGCCAGCAGCTTAAAAAGGGCAGATACGCAGTATTTT. Filled out from reference TRBV5-5 and TRBJ2-3, the complete variable domain reads DAGVTQSPTHLIKTRGQQVTLRCSPISGHKSVSWYQQVLGQGPQFIFQYYEKEERGRGNFPDRFSARQFPNYSSELNVNALLLGDSALYLCASSLKRADTQYFGPGTRLTVL.

The genes are TRBV28 and TRBJ1-5; D unclear. This CDR3 has 13 residues. Trimming stripped 10 bases from V and 0 bases from J, with 10 bases between. Germline lookup yields CDR1 MDHEN and CDR2 SYDVKM. The CDR3 nucleotides are TGTGCCATCAAGACGGATAGCAATCAGCCCCAGCATTTT. Amino acid sequence: CAIKTDSNQPQHF.

The rearrangement links TRBV14 to TRBJ2-5; 7 bases match TRBD1. The CDR3 consists of 13 residues. Germline CDR1 and CDR2: SGHDN and FVKESK. V gave up 4 bases and J gave up 4 bases; unmatched junction bases: 3. The CDR3 spells CASSRDRAETQYF. DNA for the CDR3: TGTGCCAGCAGCCGCGACAGGGCAGAGACCCAGTACTTC.

The CDR3, as DNA: TGTGCCAGCAGCTCCCAGGGAATTAGAAATTCACCCCTCCACTTT. Translating it yields CASSSQGIRNSPLHF. The chain couples TRBV5-5 to TRBJ1-6; TRBD1 is a possible D gene (5 bases). Germline V gene data show CDR1 as SGHKS and CDR2 as YYEKEE (reference sequence). This CDR3 has 15 residues. V was trimmed by 3 bases and J by 7 bases, leaving 14 bases between them.

The V gene is TRBV14, the J gene TRBJ2-7; 9 bases are a match to TRBD1. J lost 5 bases, V lost 5 bases, and 4 bases had no gene match. Germline V CDR1 and CDR2: SGHDN, FVKESK. CDR3 size: 13 residues. CDR3: CASSGQGIHEQYF. In nucleotides, the CDR3 is TGTGCCAGCAGCGGACAGGGGATCCACGAGCAGTACTTC. The variable domain in full, with the rest retrieved from reference TRBV14 and TRBJ2-7, is EAGVTQFPSHSVIEKGQTVTLRCDPISGHDNLYWYRRVMGKEIKFLLHFVKESKQDESGMPNNRFLAERTGGTYSTLKVQPAELEDSGVYFCASSGQGIHEQYFGPGTRLTVT.

The chain links TRBV18 to TRBJ2-3; D perhaps matches TRBD1 (7 bases). V was pared by 1 base and J by 3 bases, with 11 bases between. The CDR3 has 15 residues. Looked up from germline, CDR1 is KGHSH and CDR2 is LQKENI. The CDR3 DNA follows: TGTGCCAGCTCACCACTCCCAGGGGGGACAGATACGCAGTATTTT. This gives the protein CASSPLPGGTDTQYF.

This clone was detected a few times. The chain carries TRBV19 and TRBJ2-7; TRBD1 aligns across 9 bases. The CDR3 extends over 15 amino acids. Trimming cost V 4 bases and J 0 bases; bases outside gene matches: 4. Germline CDR1 LNHDA, CDR2 SQIVND (reference sequence). The CDR3 loop reads CASSTGTGYSYEQYF. The CDR3 DNA follows: TGTGCCAGTAGTACCGGGACAGGGTACTCCTACGAGCAGTACTTC.

This chain joins TRBV5-1 and TRBJ2-1; the D is unclear. This CDR3 comprises 13 residues. Trimming left V 0 bases short and J 7 bases short, with 8 bases between. The germline CDR1 and CDR2 sequences are SGHRS and YFSETQ. The chain's CDR3 is CASSLVPGNEQFF. The CDR3 nucleotides are TGCGCCAGCAGCTTGGTTCCCGGGAATGAGCAGTTCTTC.

V and J are TRBV5-8 and TRBJ2-3; weak D call: TRBD1 (6 bases). The CDR3 is made up of 17 amino acids. Between the trimmed V and J ends, which lost 8 bases and 1 base, there was a span of 23 bases. Germline CDR1 reads SGHTS; CDR2 reads YDEGEE. CDR3: CARKAGAFLFGTDTQYF. DNA of the CDR3: TGTGCCAGAAAGGCAGGGGCTTTTTTGTTTGGCACAGATACGCAGTATTTT.

This sequence joins TRBV5-4 and TRBJ2-5; either TRBD1 or TRBD2 may supply D (5 bases each). The CDR3 covers 16 residues. V lost 2 bases, J lost 4 bases, and 18 bases lay in between. Germline CDR1 is SGHNT and CDR2 is YYREEE (reference sequence). The CDR3 nucleotides read TGTGCCAGCAGCTTTCACGAGGGGTGGTCGGGAGAGACCCAGTACTTC. It specifies CASSFHEGWSGETQYF.